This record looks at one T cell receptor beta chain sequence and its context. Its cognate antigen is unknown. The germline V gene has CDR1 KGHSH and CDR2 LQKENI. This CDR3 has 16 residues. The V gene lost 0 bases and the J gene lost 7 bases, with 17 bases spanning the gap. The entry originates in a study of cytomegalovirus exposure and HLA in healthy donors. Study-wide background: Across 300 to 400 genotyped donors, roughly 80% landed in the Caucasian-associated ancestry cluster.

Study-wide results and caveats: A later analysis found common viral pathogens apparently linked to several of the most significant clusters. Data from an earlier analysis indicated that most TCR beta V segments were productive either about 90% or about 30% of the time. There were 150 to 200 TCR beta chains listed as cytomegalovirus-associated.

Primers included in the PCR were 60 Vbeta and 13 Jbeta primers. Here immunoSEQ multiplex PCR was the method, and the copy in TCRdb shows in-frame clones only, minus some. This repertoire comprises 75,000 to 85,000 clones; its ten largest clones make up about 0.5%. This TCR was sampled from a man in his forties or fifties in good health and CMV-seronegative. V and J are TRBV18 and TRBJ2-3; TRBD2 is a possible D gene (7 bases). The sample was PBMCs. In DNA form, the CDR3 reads TGTGCCAGCTCACCACCGCTGACGGGGGGCACGAATACGCAGTATTTT. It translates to CASSPPLTGGTNTQYF.